Following are 23 T cell receptor beta chains from one sample sequenced in a study of beta chain features in type 1 diabetes. Investigators reverse transcribed all isolated RNA, so they sequenced expressed TCRB transcripts. The table came from immunoSEQ multiplex PCR; TCRdb's copy has only in-frame clones and leaves some out. The data contain 150,000 to 200,000 clones, less than 9.5% of them singletons. Sequenced sample: central memory CD4+ T cells from blood. All receptors derive from a young woman in good health.

The chain couples TRBV19 to TRBJ2-5; 7 nucleotides match TRBD2. CDR3 length equals 15 residues. V was clipped by 5 bases and J by 1 base; unmatched bases: 7. CDR1 is LNHDA and CDR2 is SQIVND in the germline V gene (reference sequence). The chain's CDR3 is CASSGGGTIQETQYF. The CDR3 DNA follows: TGTGCCAGTAGTGGGGGAGGGACGATCCAAGAGACCCAGTACTTC.

The chain links TRBV9 to TRBJ2-1; TRBD2 agrees at 14 bases. Losses at the gene ends were 4 bases for V and 4 bases for J; bases not matched to a gene: 1. Germline CDR1 and CDR2: SGDLS and YYNGEE. This CDR3 has 15 residues. This chain's CDR3 is CASSRLAGGYNEQFF. The CDR3 DNA is TGTGCCAGCAGCCGACTAGCGGGAGGGTACAATGAGCAGTTCTTC.

This clone appeared a few times. This sequence joins TRBV2 and TRBJ2-5; unclear D gene. Germline CDR1 reads SNHLY; CDR2 reads FYNNEI. The CDR3 totals 9 residues. V lost 8 bases to trimming and J lost 5 bases, with 3 bases between them. CDR3 loop: CASSETQYF. CDR3 nucleotides: TGTGCCAGCTCGGAGACCCAGTACTTC.

CDR3 region: CASSLASGNGYTF. CDR3 in DNA: TGTGCCAGCAGCTTAGCGTCAGGGAATGGCTACACCTTC. The chain carries TRBV7-3 and TRBJ1-2, with a weak D call TRBD1 (5 bases). This CDR3 is built from 13 residues. Germline V CDR1 and CDR2: SGHTA, FQGTGA. V was trimmed by 2 bases and J by 6 bases, leaving 10 bases between them.

The genes are TRBV28 and TRBJ2-7; 7 nucleotides align to TRBD1. J gave up 2 bases and V 5 bases, and 9 bases lay outside the gene matches. The CDR3 totals 15 residues. Germline CDR1 MDHEN, CDR2 SYDVKM. Here the CDR3 reads CASSPTGVETYEQYF. The CDR3 DNA reads as TGTGCCAGCAGTCCCACAGGGGTAGAGACCTACGAGCAGTACTTC.

J is TRBJ2-5 and V is TRBV2; maybe TRBD2 (5 bases). This CDR3 contains 15 residues. CDR1 and CDR2 from the germline V gene are SNHLY and FYNNEI. The germline V and J ends were trimmed by 2 bases and 2 bases, with 12 bases remaining between them. The CDR3 loop reads CASSERSRGQETQYF. In DNA, the CDR3 is TGTGCCAGCAGTGAACGGTCACGGGGACAAGAGACCCAGTACTTC.

V and J are TRBV4-2 and TRBJ1-2, with TRBD1 identical over 7 bases. The CDR3 has 13 residues. Germline V gene sequence: CDR1 LGHNA, CDR2 YNFKEQ. The V and J ends lost 9 bases and 0 bases, in that order; junction bases with no gene match: 4. Here the CDR3 DNA reads TGTGCCAGTGGGGACAGTTCTAACTATGGCTACACCTTC. Protein product: CASGDSSNYGYTF.

CDR3 nucleotides: TGTGCCAGCAGTACCACCAGGGGGCGCGAAGAGACCCAGTACTTC. Protein sequence: CASSTTRGREETQYF. The V gene is TRBV28, the J gene TRBJ2-5; the match to TRBD1 covers 8 bases. This CDR3 comprises 15 residues. V dropped 5 bases and J dropped 3; count of bases not matched to a gene: 8. Germline V CDR1 and CDR2: MDHEN, SYDVKM.

The chain combines TRBV27 with TRBJ2-7; 10 bases agree with TRBD1. This CDR3 spans 14 amino acids. With V trimmed by 6 bases and J by 1 base, 3 bases remained unmatched. In germline, CDR1 is MNHEY, CDR2 SMNVEV (reference sequence). CDR3 sequence reads: CASSRTGGSYEQYF. The CDR3 coding sequence is TGTGCCAGCAGCCGGACAGGGGGGTCCTACGAGCAGTACTTC.

A few counts support this clone. J is TRBJ1-4 and V is TRBV7-2, with 7 bases fitting TRBD1. Looked up from germline, CDR1 is SGHTA and CDR2 is FQGNSA. The V gene end was trimmed by 1 base and the J gene end by 6 bases; junction bases not matched to a gene: 5. The CDR3 sequence is 15 residues long. The CDR3 nucleotides are TGTGCCAGCAGCTTAGTTACAGGGGTAGATGAAAAACTGTTTTTT. Protein: CASSLVTGVDEKLFF.

The chain combines TRBV6-1 with TRBJ2-4, with D possibly TRBD2 on 5 matching bases. Germline lookup yields CDR1 MNHNS and CDR2 SASEGT. CDR3 length equals 15 residues. V lost 0 bases and J 2 bases, leaving 8 bases between the germline ends. CDR3 DNA sequence: TGTGCCAGCAGTGAAGCTCGGGGAACCAAAAACATTCAGTACTTC. This gives the protein CASSEARGTKNIQYF.

The genes are TRBV7-2 and TRBJ1-5; 9 bases line up with TRBD1. Trimming removed 5 bases from V and 6 bases from J; junction bases left unmatched: 14. This CDR3 comprises 17 residues. Looked up from germline, CDR1 is SGHTA and CDR2 is FQGNSA. CDR3 amino acids: CASSPSNPGQGFQPQHF. For the CDR3, the DNA is TGTGCCAGCAGCCCGAGCAATCCAGGACAGGGGTTTCAGCCCCAGCATTTT.

This chain connects TRBV5-1 to TRBJ1-2; 10 bases match TRBD1. CDR3 length: 13 amino acids. Germline values: CDR1 SGHRS, CDR2 YFSETQ. J gave up 5 bases and V 3 bases, and 1 base lay outside the gene matches. CDR3 region: CASSSGQGYGYTF. The CDR3, as DNA: TGCGCCAGCAGCTCGGGACAGGGGTATGGCTACACCTTC.

This clone has just a few counts. This chain joins TRBV5-5 and TRBJ1-2, with 10 bases matching TRBD1. Germline-derived CDR1 and CDR2 are SGHKS and YYEKEE (reference sequence). This CDR3 is built from 18 residues. Trimming took 2 bases from V and 3 from J; bases not matched to a gene: 13. CDR3 protein: CASSFEVRQGASDYGYTF. CDR3 DNA: TGTGCCAGCAGCTTTGAGGTCCGACAGGGGGCATCTGACTATGGCTACACCTTC.

This clone was observed a handful of times. The junction departs from the called germline gene at one end, perhaps through a read error. This chain links TRBV7-9 with TRBJ1-2; 8 bases are shared with TRBD1. CDR3 length: 13 residues. CDR1 is SEHNR and CDR2 is FQNEAQ in the germline V gene (reference sequence). The DNA for the CDR3 is TGTGCCAGCAGCATGGCGGACAGGGATACTCCCGAATTC. Encoded protein: CASSMADRDTPEF.

This clone was observed a few times. V usage is TRBV7-8 and J usage is TRBJ2-7; a weak D match, TRBD1 (5 bases). CDR1 SGHVS and CDR2 FQNEAQ come from the germline V gene. The V end lost 5 bases, the J end lost 3 bases, and 17 bases lay between the germline ends. The CDR3 runs to 15 residues. The chain's CDR3 is CASSPDSDNFYEQYF. In nucleotides, the CDR3 is TGTGCCAGCAGCCCCGACAGTGACAATTTCTACGAGCAGTACTTC.

The chain joins TRBV7-3 to TRBJ2-1; D is perhaps TRBD2 (6 bases). Per germline, CDR1 SGHTA and CDR2 FQGTGA. V lost 0 bases, J lost 0 bases, and 6 bases lay in between. CDR3 size: 15 residues. The CDR3: CASSLTGGSYNEQFF. The CDR3 region has the DNA TGTGCCAGCAGCTTAACCGGGGGCTCCTACAATGAGCAGTTCTTC.

V and J are TRBV5-4 and TRBJ1-5, with no clear D. The V gene's germline CDR1 is SGHNT and CDR2 YYREEE (reference sequence). V lost 4 bases and J lost 6, with 23 bases in between. This CDR3 region has 17 residues. DNA for the CDR3: TGTGCCAGCAGCCAAGGGTTGGGAGGTACAGCTCCTCAGCCCCAGCATTTT. Protein: CASSQGLGGTAPQPQHF.

There are a few counts of this clone. The chain has TRBV28 and TRBJ1-2; maybe TRBD1 (5 bases). The V gene lost 5 bases and the J gene lost 2 bases, with 12 bases spanning the gap. This CDR3 is 14 amino acids long. Germline CDR1 and CDR2: MDHEN and SYDVKM. CDR3 sequence reads: CASSTGGENYGYTF. Written as DNA, the CDR3 is TGTGCCAGCAGTACGGGGGGGGAAAACTATGGCTACACCTTC.

This clone was seen more than once but under ten times. The chain couples TRBV18 to TRBJ2-5, with D tentatively TRBD2 (5 bases). The CDR3 covers 14 residues. The V and J ends lost 1 base and 3 bases respectively, with 9 bases between them. Germline V lookup: CDR1 KGHSH, CDR2 LQKENI. The CDR3 DNA is TGTGCCAGCTCACCACTGGACGGGAAAGAGACCCAGTACTTC. This gives the protein CASSPLDGKETQYF.

In its sample, this clone was seen a few times. The CDR3 DNA is TGTGCCAGCAGTCAACAGGGTTACGGTCAGCCCCAGCATTTT. This gives the protein CASSQQGYGQPQHF. V and J are TRBV2 and TRBJ1-5; D is perhaps TRBD1 (6 bases). The V end was cut by 5 bases, the J end by 6 bases, with 14 bases between. CDR3 length equals 14 residues. Germline V CDR1 and CDR2: SNHLY, FYNNEI.

This clone was detected many times. The chain carries TRBV11-3 and TRBJ2-3, with D unclear. This CDR3 comprises 14 residues. V was clipped by 2 bases and J by 2 bases, with 8 bases between them. Germline V gives CDR1 SGHNT, CDR2 YENEEA. The DNA for the CDR3 is TGTGCCAGCAGCTTAAGTTACTTCACAGATACGCAGTATTTT. This encodes CASSLSYFTDTQYF.

The V and J genes are TRBV9 and TRBJ1-2; 8 nucleotides match TRBD1. The CDR3 contains 13 residues. With 0 bases clipped from V and 8 bases from J, the junction kept 3 bases outside the gene matches. Germline CDR1 SGDLS, CDR2 YYNGEE. CDR3: CASSVAGGDGYTF. DNA for the CDR3: TGTGCCAGCAGCGTAGCAGGGGGCGACGGCTACACCTTC.